A single sample is the source of the 10 T cell receptor beta chains below, sequenced in a study of technical replicates of blood from a handful of donors. Profiling relied on immunoSEQ multiplex PCR, and the TCRdb table lists in-frame clones only, not all of them. Of about 83,000 clones listed, 92% are singletons. Sequencing used T cells isolated from PBMCs. All receptors derive from a human donor in good health.

The chain couples TRBV5-5 to TRBJ2-5; 8 nucleotides match TRBD2. The CDR3 totals 16 residues. With V trimmed by 3 bases and J by 5 bases, 12 bases remained unmatched. Germline CDR1 and CDR2: SGHKS and YYEKEE (reference sequence). The CDR3 region has the DNA TGTGCCAGCAGCTCTTTAGCGGGGAGGGTCCGGGAGACCCAGTACTTC. This translates into CASSSLAGRVRETQYF.

The genes are TRBV30 and TRBJ2-7; 7 nucleotides match TRBD1. J gave up 1 base and V 0 bases, and 6 bases lay outside the gene matches. Germline V gene sequence: CDR1 GTSNPN, CDR2 SVGIG (reference sequence). The CDR3 covers 15 residues. The CDR3 bases are TGTGCCTGGAGTGTACGGGGACAGCTTTCCTACGAGCAGTACTTC. Translation gives CAWSVRGQLSYEQYF. The variable domain in full, with the rest retrieved from reference TRBV30 and TRBJ2-7, is SQTIHQWPATLVQPVGSPLSLECTVEGTSNPNLYWYRQAAGRGLQLLFYSVGIGQISSEVPQNLSASRPQDRQFILSSKKLLLSDSGFYLCAWSVRGQLSYEQYFGPGTRLTVT.

The CDR3 nucleotides read TGTGCCAGCAGTTTTAAGGGAGGGGTTCGGGGCTACACCTTC. This encodes CASSFKGGVRGYTF. V gene TRBV27 combines with J gene TRBJ1-2; D is perhaps TRBD1 (5 bases). The germline gives CDR1 MNHEY, CDR2 SMNVEV (reference sequence). V was clipped by 3 bases and J by 8 bases, with 16 bases between them. This CDR3 region has 14 residues.

The J gene is TRBJ2-5, the V gene TRBV14, with D unclear. V shed 5 bases and J shed 5 bases, with 9 bases lying between them. The CDR3 has 12 amino acids. Germline V lookup: CDR1 SGHDN, CDR2 FVKESK. The CDR3 nucleotides are TGTGCCAGCAGCGGTGCCGCGGAGACCCAGTACTTC. Translation gives CASSGAAETQYF.

This chain joins TRBV19 and TRBJ1-2, with a weak D call TRBD1 (6 bases). Germline V gene sequence: CDR1 LNHDA, CDR2 SQIVND (reference sequence). The CDR3 length is 15 residues. V gave up 9 bases and J gave up 4 bases, with 21 bases separating them. Here the CDR3 reads CASRDTETGSYGYTF. In DNA form, the CDR3 reads TGTGCCAGCCGGGACACTGAGACGGGGTCCTATGGCTACACCTTC. The full variable domain, with the rest looked up from reference TRBV19 and TRBJ1-2, is DGGITQSPKYLFRKEGQNVTLSCEQNLNHDAMYWYRQDPGQGLRLIYYSQIVNDFQKGDIAEGYSVSREKKESFPLTVTSAQKNPTAFYLCASRDTETGSYGYTFGSGTRLTVV.

This sequence joins TRBV15 and TRBJ1-2, with D tentatively TRBD1 (6 bases). CDR1 and CDR2 from the germline V gene are LNHNV and YYDKDF (reference sequence). The V gene lost 4 bases and the J gene lost 4 bases, with 10 bases spanning the gap. This CDR3 has 13 amino acids. The CDR3 DNA is TGTGCCACCAGCAACGACAGGACCTATGGCTACACCTTC. Protein: CATSNDRTYGYTF.

This clone appeared a single time. This chain joins TRBV7-2 and TRBJ1-6; D gene uncertain. This CDR3 contains 18 residues. CDR1 SGHTA and CDR2 FQGNSA come from the germline V gene. Trimming took off 1 base at V and 3 bases at J, with 16 bases between the two ends. The CDR3 protein is CASSLGPSNRGYNSPLHF. The CDR3 DNA sequence: TGTGCCAGCAGCTTAGGTCCCTCAAACCGGGGCTATAATTCACCCCTCCACTTT.

The J gene is TRBJ1-2, the V gene TRBV5-1; TRBD1 matches at 10 bases. The V gene end was trimmed by 2 bases and the J gene end by 7 bases; junction bases not matched to a gene: 11. The V gene's germline CDR1 is SGHRS and CDR2 YFSETQ. This CDR3 spans 16 amino acids. The CDR3 region is CASSFPGQGTYSGYTF. In nucleotides, the CDR3 is TGCGCCAGCAGCTTCCCGGGACAGGGGACTTATAGTGGCTACACCTTC.

The chain uses TRBV5-1 and TRBJ2-5; 8 positions match TRBD2. CDR1 and CDR2 from the germline V gene are SGHRS and YFSETQ. The CDR3 runs 13 residues. V gave up 7 bases and J gave up 5 bases; unmatched junction bases: 7. The CDR3 loop is CASPGGWDETQYF. The CDR3 DNA sequence: TGCGCCAGCCCGGGAGGGTGGGACGAGACCCAGTACTTC.

V is TRBV29-1 and J is TRBJ2-7; 7 bases line up with TRBD1. V was clipped by 6 bases and J by 0 bases; unmatched bases: 11. This CDR3 region has 15 residues. Germline V gene data show CDR1 as SQVTM and CDR2 as ANQGSEA. The CDR3 DNA reads TGCAGCGTACCTAAGACAGGGACGAGCTCCTACGAGCAGTACTTC. Residues: CSVPKTGTSSYEQYF.